One sample yielded the 30 T cell receptor beta chains listed below, sequenced in a study of OX40 agonist ivuxolimab in advanced cancers. Assay used: immunoSEQ multiplex PCR; TCRdb lists only in-frame clones, some missing. Here the sample spans more than 35,000 clones, around four fifths being singletons. Sample: CD4+ or CD8+ T cells sorted from blood, taken in a trial of the OX40 agonist ivuxolimab. These receptors were obtained from an adult with an advanced solid tumor such as melanoma, head and neck, liver or kidney cancer.

The chain recombines TRBV7-9 with TRBJ1-4; D is undetermined. The CDR3 length is 16 residues. Trimming left V 4 bases short and J 8 bases short, with 20 bases between. Germline V gives CDR1 SEHNR, CDR2 FQNEAQ (reference sequence). CDR3 nucleotides: TGTGCCAGCAGCTCCGGCTCCGGGAGCCGAGGCGAAAAACTGTTTTTT. Protein product: CASSSGSGSRGEKLFF. Using reference TRBV7-9 and TRBJ1-4 for the parts outside the CDR3, the full variable domain is DTGVSQNPRHKITKRGQNVTFRCDPISEHNRLYWYRQTLGQGPEFLTYFQNEAQLEKSRLLSDRFSAERPKGSFSTLEIQRTEQGDSAMYLCASSSGSGSRGEKLFFGSGTQLSVL.

The chain employs TRBV5-1 and TRBJ1-4, with D unclear. V lost 5 bases, J lost 5 bases, and 10 bases lay in between. Germline assignment: CDR1 SGHRS and CDR2 YFSETQ. The CDR3 is made up of 13 amino acids. CDR3 bases: TGCGCCAGCAGGCCCGAAGGGAATGAAAAACTGTTTTTT. Amino acids: CASRPEGNEKLFF. The complete variable domain, with remaining parts taken from reference TRBV5-1 and TRBJ1-4, reads KAGVTQTPRYLIKTRGQQVTLSCSPISGHRSVSWYQQTPGQGLQFLFEYFSETQRNKGNFPGRFSGRQFSNSRSEMNVSTLELGDSALYLCASRPEGNEKLFFGSGTQLSVL.

This chain links TRBV5-1 with TRBJ2-5; tentatively, D is TRBD2 (5 bases). The CDR3 is 14 amino acids. V dropped 3 bases and J dropped 3 bases, with 12 bases sitting between them. The germline CDR1 and CDR2 sequences are SGHRS and YFSETQ. DNA for the CDR3: TGCGCCAGCAGCTATACTCCCGGGGAAGAGACCCAGTACTTC. It encodes CASSYTPGEETQYF.

This clone was seen a single time. The rearrangement links TRBV6-5 to TRBJ2-5; a weak D match, TRBD1 (5 bases). This CDR3 region has 13 residues. Trimming took off 2 bases at V and 7 bases at J, with 11 bases between the two ends. Germline assignment: CDR1 MNHEY and CDR2 SVGAGI. CDR3 DNA: TGTGCCAGCAGTTACCCAGACAGAGGGACCCAGTACTTC. This gives the protein CASSYPDRGTQYF.

The chain recombines TRBV6-1 with TRBJ1-5; no clear D gene. This CDR3 region has 14 residues. V lost 3 bases and J lost 4, with 10 bases in between. The V gene's germline CDR1 is MNHNS and CDR2 SASEGT. Here the CDR3 reads CASSEDGQNQPQHF. CDR3 DNA: TGTGCCAGCAGTGAGGACGGGCAAAATCAGCCCCAGCATTTT.

This clone was picked up one time. The chain joins TRBV19 to TRBJ1-5; possible D gene TRBD1, 6 bases. V lost 4 bases, J lost 4 bases, and 14 bases lay in between. Germline-derived CDR1 and CDR2 are LNHDA and SQIVND (reference sequence). The CDR3 runs to 15 residues. This chain's CDR3 is CASSSFGQNNQPQHF. Here the CDR3 DNA reads TGTGCCAGTAGTAGCTTCGGACAGAATAATCAGCCCCAGCATTTT.

V usage is TRBV6-1 and J usage is TRBJ2-3, with TRBD2 matching over 8 bases. V lost 6 bases, J lost 3 bases, and 2 bases stayed unmatched. This CDR3 is 13 amino acids long. CDR1 is MNHNS, CDR2 SASEGT, per germline. The CDR3 spells CASSGRGTDTQYF. The CDR3 nucleotides are TGTGCCAGCAGCGGGAGGGGGACAGATACGCAGTATTTT.

By sample share, this clone is medium-sized. The chain uses TRBV5-5 and TRBJ1-1; D is uncertain. Germline loops: CDR1 SGHKS, CDR2 YYEKEE (reference sequence). The CDR3 is 14 residues long. The V end was cut by 0 bases, the J end by 4 bases, with 10 bases between. CDR3 sequence reads: CASSLAGSGTEAFF. The CDR3 DNA is TGTGCCAGCAGCTTGGCCGGGTCCGGCACTGAAGCTTTCTTT.

The chain recombines TRBV14 with TRBJ2-1; D is uncertain. Trimming took 6 bases from V and 4 from J, leaving 7 bases between them. The CDR3 totals 12 residues. Germline CDR1 SGHDN, CDR2 FVKESK. This CDR3 reads CASSRRYNEQFF. As DNA, the CDR3 is TGTGCCAGCAGTCGACGGTACAATGAGCAGTTCTTC.

The gene calls are TRBV5-8 and TRBJ1-6, with a possible D match to TRBD1 (5 bases). The CDR3 loop spans 16 amino acids. V lost 5 bases, J lost 8 bases, and 20 bases lay in between. Per germline, CDR1 SGHTS and CDR2 YDEGEE. The CDR3 region is CASRRGKFLSDSPLHF. CDR3 bases: TGTGCCAGCAGGCGGGGGAAATTCTTGAGTGATTCACCCCTCCACTTT.

The chain combines TRBV28 with TRBJ2-5; TRBD2 matches at 7 bases. The J call may be wrong; the DNA end is better matched by TRBJ2-7. The CDR3 consists of 14 residues. Germline loops: CDR1 MDHEN, CDR2 SYDVKM. CDR3 loop: CASSTSVGGNEQYF. CDR3 in DNA: TGTGCCAGCTCCACCTCCGTGGGGGGGAACGAGCAGTACTTC.

The chain couples TRBV19 to TRBJ1-6; possibly TRBD1 for D (5 bases). V lost 1 base to trimming and J lost 5 bases, with 9 bases between them. The CDR3 is 15 residues long. The germline gives CDR1 LNHDA, CDR2 SQIVND (reference sequence). DNA of the CDR3: TGTGCCAGTAGTATAGTCGACAGCCATAATTCACCCCTCCACTTT. As protein: CASSIVDSHNSPLHF.

This clone was detected only a few times. Other DNA sequences in this sample translate to the same CDR3. CDR3 sequence reads: CASSLEGASYNEQFF. The CDR3 DNA sequence: TGCGCCAGCAGCTTGGAAGGGGCCTCCTACAATGAGCAGTTCTTC. The gene calls are TRBV5-1 and TRBJ2-1; TRBD1 is a possible D gene (5 bases). The CDR3 length is 15 residues. V gave up 0 bases and J gave up 0 bases, with 7 bases separating them. Germline CDR1 is SGHRS and CDR2 is YFSETQ.

V usage is TRBV6-5 and J usage is TRBJ1-6, with D uncertain. This CDR3 contains 9 residues. Germline CDR1 and CDR2: MNHEY and SVGAGI. The V end lost 8 bases, the J end lost 13 bases, and 6 bases lay between the germline ends. The CDR3 region has the DNA TGTGCCAGCGGTTTCCCCCTCCACTTT. Protein sequence: CASGFPLHF.

The CDR3 sequence: CASSREGVGTDTQYF. CDR3 nucleotides: TGTGCCAGCTCCCGGGAGGGAGTAGGCACAGATACGCAGTATTTT. This chain connects TRBV5-5 to TRBJ2-3; TRBD2 matches 8 bases. The CDR3 sequence is 15 residues long. Losses at the gene ends were 7 bases for V and 1 base for J; bases not matched to a gene: 8. Germline CDR1 SGHKS, CDR2 YYEKEE (reference sequence).

The chain has TRBV5-6 and TRBJ1-1; D not certain. Germline lookup yields CDR1 SGHDT and CDR2 YYEEEE. V shed 4 bases and J shed 5 bases, with 18 bases lying between them. The CDR3 contains 15 residues. The CDR3 region has the DNA TGTGCCAGCAGCCCTTGGGGATGGGGAGGGACTGAAGCTTTCTTT. This encodes CASSPWGWGGTEAFF.

This chain uses TRBV29-1 with TRBJ2-5; 16 bases match TRBD2. The germline CDR1 and CDR2 sequences are SQVTM and ANQGSEA. This CDR3 has 14 amino acids. After removal of 6 bases from V and 5 bases from J, the junction contained 3 bases not matched to a gene. CDR3 residues: CSVGTSGRDETQYF. The CDR3 nucleotides are TGCAGCGTCGGGACTAGCGGGAGGGATGAGACCCAGTACTTC.

The rearrangement links TRBV7-9 to TRBJ2-7; 13 positions match TRBD2. V lost 0 bases to trimming and J lost 3 bases; unmatched junction nucleotides: 5. The CDR3 consists of 17 residues. CDR1 is SEHNR, CDR2 FQNEAQ, per germline (reference sequence). CDR3 DNA sequence: TGTGCCAGCAGCTTAGCCCTAGGACTAGCGGGAGACTACGAGCAGTACTTC. Protein: CASSLALGLAGDYEQYF.

The chain employs TRBV6-6 and TRBJ2-7, with D uncertain. Germline assignment: CDR1 MNHNY and CDR2 SVGAGI (reference sequence). The CDR3 runs to 15 residues. With 6 bases removed from V and 4 bases from J, the gap between germline ends came to 19 bases. Here the CDR3 DNA reads TGTGCCAGCAGCTTCTCGTGGCAGCCATTATACGAGCAGTACTTC. It translates to CASSFSWQPLYEQYF.

This clone was seen more than once but under ten times. The rearrangement links TRBV7-6 to TRBJ2-2; either TRBD1 or TRBD2 may fit D (5 bases each). Germline lookup yields CDR1 SGHVS and CDR2 FNYEAQ. The CDR3 has 14 amino acids. The V end lost 1 base, the J end lost 6 bases, and 9 bases lay between the germline ends. CDR3 protein: CASSLGGFAGELFF. The CDR3 DNA is TGTGCCAGCAGCTTAGGGGGGTTCGCCGGGGAGCTGTTTTTT.

CDR3 amino acids: CASTEQGTDTQYF. CDR3 bases: TGTGCCAGCACGGAGCAGGGGACAGATACGCAGTATTTT. The chain carries TRBV28 and TRBJ2-3, with D maybe TRBD1 (6 bases). The CDR3 length is 13 residues. The ends were cut back, 7 bases at V and 3 bases at J, with 11 bases in the middle. Per germline, CDR1 MDHEN and CDR2 SYDVKM.

The chain joins TRBV1 to TRBJ2-2; the table assigns TRBD2, which was not confirmed against the DNA. TRBV1 is noted as a pseudogene. The CDR3 contains 13 residues. CDR3 residues: CTAIRAGTGELFF. In nucleotides, the CDR3 is TGCACCGCAATCAGGGCGGGGACCGGGGAGCTGTTTTTT.

This clone was seen a single time. The chain combines TRBV5-1 with TRBJ2-2, with 9 bases that match TRBD1. Germline assignment: CDR1 SGHRS and CDR2 YFSETQ. V lost 5 bases to trimming and J lost 4 bases; unmatched junction nucleotides: 9. The CDR3 extends over 16 amino acids. In nucleotides, the CDR3 is TGCGCCAGCAGTCAGGGACAGGGCTTTAGCACCGGGGAGCTGTTTTTT. It yields the protein CASSQGQGFSTGELFF.

This clone rates as medium-sized (0.01 to 0.1%). The CDR3 loop is CAWMQFNYGYTF. As DNA, the CDR3 is TGTGCCTGGATGCAGTTCAACTATGGCTACACCTTC. The chain combines TRBV30 with TRBJ1-2, with D unclear. Trimming took off 4 bases at V and 2 bases at J, with 8 bases between the two ends. Germline V CDR1 and CDR2: GTSNPN, SVGIG (reference sequence). The CDR3 length is 12 residues.

This chain connects TRBV9 to TRBJ2-2; no clear D. The V and J ends lost 0 bases and 3 bases respectively, with 6 bases between them. Germline assignment: CDR1 SGDLS and CDR2 YYNGEE. This CDR3 has 14 amino acids. The CDR3 DNA is TGTGCCAGCAGCGTAGAAGAAGACACCGGGGAGCTGTTTTTT. It is translated as CASSVEEDTGELFF.

The chain is built from TRBV30 and TRBJ1-5; 9 bases are a match to TRBD1. The CDR3 loop spans 18 amino acids. V lost 2 bases and J lost 5; bases outside the gene matches: 16. From germline, CDR1 is GTSNPN and CDR2 SVGIG (reference sequence). DNA for the CDR3: TGTGCCTGGAGTTCCCCGCCCGGCGGGACAGGGTTATATCAGCCCCAGCATTTT. Translation: CAWSSPPGGTGLYQPQHF.

The V gene is TRBV5-1, the J gene TRBJ2-3, with a possible D match to TRBD1 (5 bases). Deletions cut 6 bases from V and 1 base from J, with 15 bases between. CDR3 size: 15 residues. Germline loops: CDR1 SGHRS, CDR2 YFSETQ. The CDR3 DNA reads TGCGCCAGCATGACCGGACATCTCGGCACAGATACGCAGTATTTT. It yields the protein CASMTGHLGTDTQYF.

This clone showed up just a few times. This chain links TRBV4-1 with TRBJ2-4; D not certain. Germline V gene sequence: CDR1 MGHRA, CDR2 YSYEKL. The CDR3 length is 15 residues. The V and J ends lost 0 bases and 2 bases respectively, with 8 bases between them. The CDR3: CASSQEGVPKNIQYF. As DNA, the CDR3 is TGCGCCAGCAGCCAAGAAGGCGTCCCCAAAAACATTCAGTACTTC.

In its sample, this clone was seen once. The J gene is TRBJ1-1, the V gene TRBV5-4, with D tentatively TRBD1 (6 bases). CDR1 and CDR2 from the germline V gene are SGHNT and YYREEE (reference sequence). The CDR3 length is 15 residues. V was clipped by 5 bases and J by 8 bases, with 22 bases between them. The chain's CDR3 is CASSINRGGEGEAFF. CDR3 DNA: TGTGCCAGCAGTATTAATAGGGGGGGTGAAGGCGAAGCTTTCTTT.

The chain employs TRBV19 and TRBJ2-7; tentatively, D is TRBD1 (6 bases). V was clipped by 3 bases and J by 2 bases, with 11 bases between them. The CDR3 consists of 14 residues. Germline V CDR1 and CDR2: LNHDA, SQIVND (reference sequence). The CDR3 reads CASSILTGPYEQYF. CDR3 DNA sequence: TGTGCCAGTAGTATCCTAACAGGGCCCTACGAGCAGTACTTC.